The present entry profiles one TCR beta chain with its context. What it recognizes is unknown. This sample was included in a study of tumor-infiltrating lymphocytes in localized non-small cell lung cancer. Findings of the study overall: Different pieces of the same tissue went to different assays, confounding technical variation with intratumor heterogeneity.

Profiled with immunoSEQ multiplex PCR; TCRdb holds only in-frame clones, not every one. The table has over 10,000 clones, 74% seen once. The CDR3 has 14 residues. Germline V lookup: CDR1 MNHEY, CDR2 SMNVEV (reference sequence). V lost 3 bases and J lost 4, with 13 bases in between. The chain carries TRBV27 and TRBJ2-7; the D gene could be TRBD1 or TRBD2 (5 bases each). Sequenced input: uninvolved lung tissue not adjacent to the tumor. The origin of this receptor is a human donor with non-small cell lung cancer. The CDR3 DNA reads TGTGCCAGCAGTTTGGGGGACGTTGGATACGAGCAGTACTTC. Its protein product is CASSLGDVGYEQYF.